Included here is one T cell receptor (beta chain) sequence, with context. A TCRbeta library incorporating unique molecular identifiers was prepared. From the PCR reads, TCRdb called clonotypes with MiXCR, one entry per CDR3 protein. The data hold about 420,000 distinct CDR3 sequences, with roughly 11% observed a single time. This sample stems from a study of T-cell reconstitution after alpha-beta-depleted transplantation in children. With 7 bases removed from V and 5 bases from J, the gap between germline ends came to 15 bases. In germline, CDR1 is SGHTA, CDR2 FQGNSA. The CDR3 is 13 residues long. This TCR was sampled from a human donor who donated a stem cell graft to a child with acute myeloid leukemia. The chain carries TRBV7-2 and TRBJ2-7; D is possibly TRBD2 (6 bases). Sequenced here: PBMCs from the stem cell graft donor, sampled from the stem cell graft. The CDR3 sequence: CASINLWGDEQYF. The CDR3 DNA reads TGTGCCAGCATCAACCTCTGGGGGGACGAGCAGTACTTC.